This T cell receptor (beta chain) was captured in a study of cytomegalovirus exposure and HLA in healthy donors. Germline assignment: CDR1 SGDLS and CDR2 YYNGEE. V dropped 0 bases and J dropped 7; count of bases not matched to a gene: 16. The CDR3 consists of 18 residues. PCR primers comprised 60 Vbeta and 13 Jbeta primers. This table comes from immunoSEQ multiplex PCR, and its TCRdb copy is limited to in-frame clones, with some not included. This sample has some 200,000 clones, with over 65% found just once. This chain connects TRBV9 to TRBJ2-1, with 7 bases that match TRBD2. The material sequenced was PBMCs. The TCR was taken from a woman in her twenties or thirties in good health and CMV-seronegative. The DNA of the CDR3 is TGTGCCAGCAGCGTAGGAGGGGAGGGCAATTGGCCAGGAAATGAGCAGTTCTTC. As protein: CASSVGGEGNWPGNEQFF.